This paragraph reports one T cell receptor beta chain. As handled by the study authors: Cell counts per sample came from amplifying reference gene primers. TCRdb's copy holds only in-frame clones and misses some; the assay was immunoSEQ multiplex PCR. V, J and clone size reflect that table, while D and trimming were determined from the DNA. This table holds roughly 250,000 clones, around 89% found once. This record belongs to a study of blood T cell repertoires in COVID-19. Background on the study: Samples of COVID-19 (acute and convalescent) were obtained from the United States, Italy and Spain. From T cells, B-cell-depleted T cells, or PBMCs came the material, which was cDNA or gDNA.

This CDR3 is 16 amino acids long. The V gene lost 5 bases and the J gene lost 4 bases, with 20 bases spanning the gap. Germline-derived CDR1 and CDR2 are LNHDA and SQIVND (reference sequence). Specimen: peripheral blood. The sequence was collected from a man in his fifties or sixties who had recovered from COVID-19. The chain couples TRBV19 to TRBJ1-1; D is perhaps TRBD1 (6 bases). CDR3 in DNA: TGTGCCAGTAGTCCCAGGACAGATACTATATTCACTGAAGCTTTCTTT. Its protein is CASSPRTDTIFTEAFF.